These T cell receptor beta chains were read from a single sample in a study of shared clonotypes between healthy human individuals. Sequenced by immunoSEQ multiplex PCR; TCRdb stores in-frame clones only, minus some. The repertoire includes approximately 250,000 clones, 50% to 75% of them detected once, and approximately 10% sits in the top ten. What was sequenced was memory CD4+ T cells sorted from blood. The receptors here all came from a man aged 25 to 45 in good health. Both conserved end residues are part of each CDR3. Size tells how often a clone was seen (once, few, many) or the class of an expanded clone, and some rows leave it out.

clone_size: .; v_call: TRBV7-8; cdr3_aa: CASSLRSNQPQHF
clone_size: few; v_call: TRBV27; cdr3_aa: CASSYKGLHSGNTIYF
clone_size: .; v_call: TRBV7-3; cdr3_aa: CASSLAGGGNEQFF
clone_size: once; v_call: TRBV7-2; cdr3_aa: CASSLAKGSYNEQFF
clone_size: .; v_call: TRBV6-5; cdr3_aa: CASSSESYTDTQYF
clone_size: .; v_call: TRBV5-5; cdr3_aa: CASSLKRDSPQYF
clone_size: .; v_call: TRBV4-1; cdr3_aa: CASSQEGLGGYNEQFF
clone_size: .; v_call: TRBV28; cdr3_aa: CATARTNYGYTF
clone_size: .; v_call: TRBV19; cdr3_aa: CASSWEAGETQYF
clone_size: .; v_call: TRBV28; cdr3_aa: CASSLPDTQYF
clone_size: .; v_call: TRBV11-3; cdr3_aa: CASSSEFSGNTIYF
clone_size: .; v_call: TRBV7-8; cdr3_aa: CASSGGGDHQPQHF
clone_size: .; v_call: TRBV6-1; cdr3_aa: CASSVTGNQPQHF
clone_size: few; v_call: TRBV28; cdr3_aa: CASSSPHEQYF
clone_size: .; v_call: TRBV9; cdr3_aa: CASSVVWDSSDTQYF
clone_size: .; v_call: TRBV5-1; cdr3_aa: CASSLQDPGNTIYF
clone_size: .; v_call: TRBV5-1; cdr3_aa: CASSLAGVRGYTF
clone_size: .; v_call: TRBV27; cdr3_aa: CASSSRDSAGELFF
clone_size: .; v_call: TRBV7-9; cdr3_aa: CASSLERQGGNTIYF
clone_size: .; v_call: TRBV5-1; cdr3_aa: CASSLAGVETQYF
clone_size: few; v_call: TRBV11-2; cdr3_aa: CASSPRQRGSEKLFF
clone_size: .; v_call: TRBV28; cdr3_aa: CASSFSVGELFF
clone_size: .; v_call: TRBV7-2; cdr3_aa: CASSSQGRTEAFF
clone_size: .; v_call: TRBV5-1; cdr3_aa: CASSTAGHPTTQYF
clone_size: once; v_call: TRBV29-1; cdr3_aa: CSGTKERQGVWVSSYNEQFF
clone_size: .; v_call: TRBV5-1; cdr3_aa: CASSWAGASSDRDEQFF
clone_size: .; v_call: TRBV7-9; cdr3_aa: CASSLVAGAGGTGELFF
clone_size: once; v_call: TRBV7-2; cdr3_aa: CASRLGDTQYF
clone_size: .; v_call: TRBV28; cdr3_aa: CASSTPDREYGYTF
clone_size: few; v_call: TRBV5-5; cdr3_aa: CASSLAGLAHSGANVLTF
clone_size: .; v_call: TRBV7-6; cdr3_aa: CASSLGGRTGEETQYF
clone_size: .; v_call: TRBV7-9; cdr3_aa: CASSLEGRSIQYF
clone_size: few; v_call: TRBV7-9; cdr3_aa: CASSERRPGTSGNEQFF
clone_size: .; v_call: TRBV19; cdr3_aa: CASSRLAEPTGELFF
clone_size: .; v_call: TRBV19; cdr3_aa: CASSASLREQFF
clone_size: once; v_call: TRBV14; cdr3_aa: CASSRMGVLWSYEQYF
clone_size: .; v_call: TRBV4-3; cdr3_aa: CASSQAGTNRATNEKLFF
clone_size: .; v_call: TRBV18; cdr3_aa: CASSPSGELFF
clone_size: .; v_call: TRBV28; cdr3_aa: CASSLYLVSLNTEAFF
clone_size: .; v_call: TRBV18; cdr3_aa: CASSLLGGQGPSGANVLTF
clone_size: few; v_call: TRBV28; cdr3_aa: CASSPPDRANQPQHF
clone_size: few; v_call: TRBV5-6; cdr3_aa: CASSPTGSETQYF